This T cell receptor (beta chain) is from a study of regulatory T cells in long-lasting Graves disease. Findings and limits, study-wide: There were preferences for TRBV28, TRBJ1-2 and TRBJ2-5 in persistent disease.

This clonotype was seen repeatedly, ten times or more. Its target is not known. V was pared by 6 bases and J by 2 bases, with 11 bases between. The CDR3 is 13 residues long. This sample's time point: newly diagnosed GD, antithyroid drugs for less than 3 months. Making the TCR library involved RNA that had been extracted from PBMCs. Researchers made TCR beta libraries by using iRepertoire HTBI primers and running Arm-PCR on CDR3 regions. From the multiplex PCR reads, TCRdb called clonotypes with MiXCR, one entry per CDR3 protein. The data show about 420,000 distinct CDR3 sequences, 16% seen once. The same data also went into a second study, on T cells in Graves' hyperthyroidism and ophthalmopathy.

The sample in question was peripheral blood mononuclear cells (PBMCs), obtained at new diagnosis, from a patient treated with antithyroid drugs. The rearrangement uses TRBV12-3 or TRBV12-4 and TRBJ2-7; D call uncertain. This sequence was found in a woman under 30 with Graves disease. CDR3 DNA sequence: TGTGCCAGCAGCCAACTAACGACCTACGAGCAGTACTTC. Translating gives CASSQLTTYEQYF.